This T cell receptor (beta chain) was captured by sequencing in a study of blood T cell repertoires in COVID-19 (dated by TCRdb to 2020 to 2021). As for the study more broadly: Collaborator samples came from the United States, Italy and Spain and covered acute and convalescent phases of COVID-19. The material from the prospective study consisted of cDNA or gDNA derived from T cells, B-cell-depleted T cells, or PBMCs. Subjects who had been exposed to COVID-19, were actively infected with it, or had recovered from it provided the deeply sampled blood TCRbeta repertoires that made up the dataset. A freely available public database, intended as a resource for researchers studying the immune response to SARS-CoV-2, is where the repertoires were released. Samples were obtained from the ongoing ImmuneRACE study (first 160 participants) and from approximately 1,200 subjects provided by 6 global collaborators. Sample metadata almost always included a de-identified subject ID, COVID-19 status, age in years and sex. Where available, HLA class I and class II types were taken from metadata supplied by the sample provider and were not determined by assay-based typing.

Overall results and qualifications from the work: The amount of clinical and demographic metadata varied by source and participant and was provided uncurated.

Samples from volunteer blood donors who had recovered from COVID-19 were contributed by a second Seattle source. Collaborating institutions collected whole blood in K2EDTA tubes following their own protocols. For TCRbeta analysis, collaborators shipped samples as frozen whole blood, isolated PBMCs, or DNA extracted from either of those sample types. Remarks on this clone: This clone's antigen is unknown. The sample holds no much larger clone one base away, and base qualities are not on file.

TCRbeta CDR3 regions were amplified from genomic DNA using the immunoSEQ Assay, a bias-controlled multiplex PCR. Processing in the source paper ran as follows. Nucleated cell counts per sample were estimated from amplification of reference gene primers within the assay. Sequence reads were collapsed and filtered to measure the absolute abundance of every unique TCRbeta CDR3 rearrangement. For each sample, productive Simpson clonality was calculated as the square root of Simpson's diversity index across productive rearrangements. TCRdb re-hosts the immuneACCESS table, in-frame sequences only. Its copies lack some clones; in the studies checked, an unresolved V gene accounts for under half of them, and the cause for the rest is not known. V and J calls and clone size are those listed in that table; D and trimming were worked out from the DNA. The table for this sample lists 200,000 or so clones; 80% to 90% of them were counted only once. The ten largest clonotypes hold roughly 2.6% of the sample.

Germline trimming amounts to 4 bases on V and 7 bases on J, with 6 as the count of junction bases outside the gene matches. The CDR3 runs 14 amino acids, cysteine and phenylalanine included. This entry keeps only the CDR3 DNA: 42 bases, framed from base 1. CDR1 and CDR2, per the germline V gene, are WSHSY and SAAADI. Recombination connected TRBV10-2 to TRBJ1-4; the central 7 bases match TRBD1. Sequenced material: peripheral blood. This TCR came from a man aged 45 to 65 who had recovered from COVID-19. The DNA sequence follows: TGCGCCAGCAGTGTGGTAGCAGGGGGTGAAAAACTGTTTTTT. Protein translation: CASSVVAGGEKLFF.